The 16 T cell receptor beta chains below all came from one sample that was sequenced in a study of blood T cell repertoires in COVID-19. Profiling relied on immunoSEQ multiplex PCR, and the TCRdb table lists in-frame clones only, not all of them. The table has a few hundred thousand clones, approximately 88% seen once. Specimen: PBMCs or T cells enriched from blood (not recorded which). These receptors were collected from a woman aged 40 to 50 who had been exposed to COVID-19.

The chain has TRBV27 and TRBJ2-7, with D possibly matching TRBD1 (5 bases). CDR1 and CDR2 from the germline V gene are MNHEY and SMNVEV (reference sequence). V was cut by 5 bases and J by 4 bases, with 15 bases left in between. The CDR3 loop spans 14 amino acids. In DNA, the CDR3 is TGTGCCAGCAGTCCTCACAGGAGTCCGTACGAGCAGTACGTC. This encodes CASSPHRSPYEQYV.

V is TRBV14 and J is TRBJ1-1; D gene unclear. CDR3 length: 14 residues. Trimming took 3 bases from V and 2 from J, leaving 10 bases between them. Germline lookup yields CDR1 SGHDN and CDR2 FVKESK. The CDR3 coding sequence is TGTGCCAGCAGCCATCCGCCGGTAAACACTGAAGCTTTCTTT. Translated: CASSHPPVNTEAFF. Supplemented by reference TRBV14 and TRBJ1-1, the full variable domain reads EAGVTQFPSHSVIEKGQTVTLRCDPISGHDNLYWYRRVMGKEIKFLLHFVKESKQDESGMPNNRFLAERTGGTYSTLKVQPAELEDSGVYFCASSHPPVNTEAFFGQGTRLTVV.

This chain's CDR3 is CASSAQGGFYGYTF. The CDR3 DNA sequence: TGTGCCAGCAGCGCCCAGGGGGGATTCTATGGCTACACCTTC. J is TRBJ1-2 and V is TRBV7-8, with TRBD1 matching over 7 bases. With V trimmed by 5 bases and J by 4 bases, 7 bases remained unmatched. In germline, CDR1 is SGHVS, CDR2 FQNEAQ. The CDR3 consists of 14 residues.

The CDR3 sequence: CASRDSGFRTKNIQYF. For the CDR3, the DNA is TGTGCCAGCAGGGATTCAGGGTTTAGGACCAAAAACATTCAGTACTTC. V and J are TRBV28 and TRBJ2-4; D may be TRBD1 (5 bases). CDR3 size: 16 residues. Between the trimmed V and J ends, which lost 6 bases and 2 bases, there was a span of 17 bases. The germline V gene encodes CDR1 MDHEN and CDR2 SYDVKM.

This clone was seen just once. This chain uses TRBV5-8 with TRBJ1-2, with D uncertain. CDR3 length: 15 residues. Germline V gene sequence: CDR1 SGHTS, CDR2 YDEGEE. Between the trimmed V and J ends, which lost 1 base and 4 bases, there was a span of 14 bases. The CDR3 nucleotides read TGTGCCAGCAGCTTGACGTCCAGAGGGAGCTATGGCTACACCTTC. Its protein product is CASSLTSRGSYGYTF.

The chain joins TRBV30 to TRBJ2-2; 13 bases match TRBD2. Germline V gene data show CDR1 as GTSNPN and CDR2 as SVGIG (reference sequence). With 5 bases clipped from V and 4 bases from J, the junction kept 16 bases outside the gene matches. This CDR3 region has 19 residues. CDR3 sequence: CAWGQLGLAGPRGTGELFF. DNA for the CDR3: TGTGCCTGGGGCCAGCTGGGACTAGCGGGGCCCCGGGGCACCGGGGAGCTGTTTTTT.

This clone was seen a single time. The gene calls are TRBV7-3 and TRBJ1-1; 8 bases align to TRBD1. V shed 5 bases and J 1 base; nucleotides not matched to a gene: 9. The CDR3 spans 16 residues. Germline V gene sequence: CDR1 SGHTA, CDR2 FQGTGA. The CDR3 DNA follows: TGTGCCAGCAGCCCGACAGGGGCTGGGGGGAACACTGAAGCTTTCTTT. Its protein is CASSPTGAGGNTEAFF.

As for this clone: One end of the junction does not line up with germline, which may come from a read error. This sequence joins TRBV5-1 and TRBJ2-1, with 8 bases lining up with TRBD2. Germline V gene sequence: CDR1 SGHRS, CDR2 YFSETQ. The CDR3 spans 17 residues. DNA of the CDR3: TGTGCCAGCAGCTTGGCCAATGCGGGAGGTGCCTACAATGAGCAGTTCTTC. It translates to CASSLANAGGAYNEQFF. The variable domain in full, completed from reference TRBV5-1 and TRBJ2-1, reads KAGVTQTPRYLIKTRGQQVTLSCSPISGHRSVSWYQQTPGQGLQFLFEYFSETQRNKGNFPGRFSGRQFSNSRSEMNVSTLELGDSALYLCASSLANAGGAYNEQFFGPGTRLTVL.

The V gene is TRBV11-2, the J gene TRBJ2-7; D is uncertain. Per the germline V gene, CDR1 is SGHAT and CDR2 is FQNNGV. This CDR3 has 11 amino acids. The V gene lost 5 bases and the J gene lost 4 bases, with 6 bases spanning the gap. In DNA form, the CDR3 reads TGTGCCAGCAGCGCGGAGTACGAGCAGTACTTC. Its protein product is CASSAEYEQYF.

This clone was observed once. The chain has TRBV10-3 and TRBJ1-2; D is uncertain. CDR1 and CDR2 from the germline V gene are ENHRY and SYGVKD. The CDR3 runs 13 residues. V was shortened by 3 bases and J by 4 bases, with 9 bases between the two germline ends. CDR3 in amino acids: CAISDWAGYGYTF. CDR3 nucleotide sequence: TGTGCCATCAGTGATTGGGCAGGCTATGGCTACACCTTC.

CDR3 loop: CASSAQGHTEAFF. For the CDR3, the DNA is TGTGCCAGCAGCGCACAGGGGCACACTGAAGCTTTCTTT. The genes are TRBV3-1 (or the pseudogene TRBV3-2) and TRBJ1-1; 7 nucleotides match TRBD1. The V gene's germline CDR1 is LGHDT and CDR2 YNNKEL (reference sequence). After removal of 5 bases from V and 3 bases from J, the junction contained 3 bases not matched to a gene. The CDR3 extends over 13 amino acids.

The chain has TRBV27 and TRBJ1-1; 7 bases are a match to TRBD1. Germline V gene data show CDR1 as MNHEY and CDR2 as SMNVEV (reference sequence). V was clipped by 1 base and J by 0 bases; unmatched bases: 5. This CDR3 contains 16 residues. CDR3 in DNA: TGTGCCAGCAGTTTATACCGGGGACAGATGAACACTGAAGCTTTCTTT. Protein: CASSLYRGQMNTEAFF.

A note on this clone: An end of the junction does not agree with germline; a read error may underlie this. This chain uses TRBV5-1 with TRBJ1-3; D is possibly TRBD1 (6 bases). The CDR3 sequence is 17 residues long. CDR1 and CDR2 from the germline V gene are SGHRS and YFSETQ. The chain's CDR3 is CASSWGPGGGTGNTIYF. In nucleotides, the CDR3 is TGTGCCAGCAGCTGGGGCCCTGGGGGCGGAACTGGAAACACCATATATTTT.

This rearrangement joins TRBV7-2 to TRBJ1-6; D unclear. V was trimmed by 1 base and J by 7 bases, leaving 11 bases between them. This CDR3 contains 15 residues. The germline gives CDR1 SGHTA, CDR2 FQGNSA. CDR3 in DNA: TGTGCCAGCAGCTTAGGCCCAGGTGAAAATTCACCCCTCCACTTT. Protein: CASSLGPGENSPLHF.

This clone was seen only a few times. The V gene is TRBV5-1, the J gene TRBJ2-7; 7 bases line up with TRBD1. Per germline, CDR1 SGHRS and CDR2 YFSETQ. This CDR3 has 16 residues. Losses at the gene ends were 4 bases for V and 7 bases for J; bases not matched to a gene: 17. The CDR3 nucleotides are TGCGCCAGCAGCCCATTCGGAAGGGGGCGTGGGGAAGAGCAGTACTTC. Protein sequence: CASSPFGRGRGEEQYF.

The chain carries TRBV25-1 and TRBJ2-7; 7 bases align to TRBD1. CDR3 length: 16 amino acids. The V gene's germline CDR1 is MGHDK and CDR2 SYGVNS. V dropped 6 bases and J dropped 1; count of bases not matched to a gene: 12. CDR3 in DNA: TGTGCCAGCAGAGACCATCCTCAGGGGGATTCCTACGAGCAGTACGTC. Protein: CASRDHPQGDSYEQYV.